These 6 T cell receptor beta chains originate from one sample sequenced in a study of cytomegalovirus exposure and HLA in healthy donors. The PCR made use of 60 Vbeta and 13 Jbeta primers. Sequenced by immunoSEQ multiplex PCR; TCRdb stores in-frame clones only, minus some. The sample has about 160,000 clones; around 76% are singletons. The sequencing input was PBMCs. These receptors were collected from a man aged 40-49 years in good health and CMV-seropositive.

At least ten counts were recorded for this clone. V usage is TRBV19 and J usage is TRBJ1-5, with 8 bases fitting TRBD1. Looked up from germline, CDR1 is LNHDA and CDR2 is SQIVND (reference sequence). V lost 6 bases, J lost 1 base, and 2 bases stayed unmatched. This CDR3 contains 14 residues. The CDR3 DNA sequence: TGTGCCAGTAGCACAGGGGGAAGCAATCAGCCCCAGCATTTT. Its protein is CASSTGGSNQPQHF.

This chain links TRBV12-5 with TRBJ1-4; 9 bases align to TRBD1. The V gene end was trimmed by 0 bases and the J gene end by 0 bases; junction bases not matched to a gene: 14. The CDR3 extends over 21 amino acids. Per germline, CDR1 LGHNT and CDR2 FRNRAP. The CDR3 region has the DNA TGTGCTAGTGGTTTGGTACAGGGGGCCCACCTTATGGTCACAACTAATGAAAAACTGTTTTTT. Its translation: CASGLVQGAHLMVTTNEKLFF.

In regard to this clone: Other DNA sequences of this sample code for an identical CDR3. The genes are TRBV29-1 and TRBJ2-7; D is perhaps TRBD1 (6 bases). This CDR3 is built from 11 residues. CDR1 is SQVTM, CDR2 ANQGSEA, per germline. Trimming took 7 bases from V and 3 from J, leaving 10 bases between them. Here the CDR3 reads CSAYRDYEQYF. In DNA, the CDR3 is TGCAGCGCCTACAGGGACTACGAGCAGTACTTC.

The chain has TRBV5-6 and TRBJ1-6, with 8 bases lining up with TRBD1. The V gene end was trimmed by 4 bases and the J gene end by 9 bases; junction bases not matched to a gene: 6. The length of the CDR3 is 14 residues. Looked up from germline, CDR1 is SGHDT and CDR2 is YYEEEE. The CDR3 loop is CASSIPGTGSPLHF. The CDR3 region has the DNA TGTGCCAGCAGCATTCCCGGGACAGGTTCACCCCTCCACTTT.

CDR3 in amino acids: CASSLTSGGSYEQYF. DNA for the CDR3: TGTGCCAGCAGCTTAACTAGCGGGGGTTCCTACGAGCAGTACTTC. The chain has TRBV7-3 and TRBJ2-7; TRBD2 agrees at 9 bases. This CDR3 comprises 15 residues. Trimming took 0 bases from V and 1 from J; bases not matched to a gene: 1. Per the germline V gene, CDR1 is SGHTA and CDR2 is FQGTGA. The whole variable domain, filled in from reference TRBV7-3 and TRBJ2-7, reads GAGVSQTPSNKVTEKGKYVELRCDPISGHTALYWYRQSLGQGPEFLIYFQGTGAADDSGLPNDRFFAVRPEGSVSTLKIQRTERGDSAVYLCASSLTSGGSYEQYFGPGTRLTVT.

The V call is TRBV7-3, the J call TRBJ2-1; D gene uncertain. Trimming took off 1 base at V and 5 bases at J, with 12 bases between the two ends. Per germline, CDR1 SGHTA and CDR2 FQGTGA. CDR3 length equals 15 residues. The CDR3 reads CASSLSDEADNEQFF. The DNA of the CDR3 is TGTGCCAGCAGCTTAAGCGATGAGGCGGACAATGAGCAGTTCTTC.